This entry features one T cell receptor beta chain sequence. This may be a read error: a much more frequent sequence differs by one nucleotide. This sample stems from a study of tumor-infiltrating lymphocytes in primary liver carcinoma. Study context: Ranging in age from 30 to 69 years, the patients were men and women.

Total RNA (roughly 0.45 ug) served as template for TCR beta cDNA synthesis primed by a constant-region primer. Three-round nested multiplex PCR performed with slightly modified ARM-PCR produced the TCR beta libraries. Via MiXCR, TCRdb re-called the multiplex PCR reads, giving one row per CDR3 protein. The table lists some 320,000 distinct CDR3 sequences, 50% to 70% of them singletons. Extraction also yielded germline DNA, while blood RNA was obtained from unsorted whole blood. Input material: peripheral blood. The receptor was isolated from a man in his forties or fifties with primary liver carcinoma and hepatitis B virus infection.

This CDR3 reads CASSQTRSSDRQYF. In DNA, the CDR3 is TGTGCCAGCAGCCAAACTAGAAGTTCAGATAGGCAGTATTTT. The chain employs TRBV6-5 and TRBJ2-3, with D possibly TRBD2 on 5 matching bases. This CDR3 has 14 amino acids. Germline CDR1 reads MNHEY; CDR2 reads SVGAGI.